This T cell receptor (beta chain) stems from a study of CD8 T cells in ankylosing spondylitis (dated by TCRdb to 2015 to 2018). Notes on the research overall: To find TCR variants linked to disease, the study profiled T cell receptor beta repertoires in ankylosing spondylitis patients and healthy donors. The full study cohort was made up of about 24 ankylosing spondylitis patients and about a hundred healthy donors. Peripheral blood was sampled, and synovial fluid was additionally collected from ankylosing spondylitis patients. The investigation overall reported the following: Some motif variants had previously been reported in the synovial fluid and blood of reactive arthritis patients, which suggests shared mechanisms of disease initiation. A TCR beta motif of eight highly homologous amino acid variants appeared characteristic of blood from ankylosing spondylitis patients. The disease-linked clones were reported to be significantly enriched in matched synovial fluid samples from ankylosing spondylitis patients. In peripheral blood, the disease-linked clones were found at relatively low frequencies and had a CD8+ phenotype.

Instrument on record: Illumina HiSeq 2500. Quantitative 5'-RACE with molecular barcodes was used to prepare TCR beta libraries. On the study's bioinformatics: A new computational method, built on a probabilistic model of VDJ rearrangement, was used to identify disease-linked TCR variants. In TCRdb, the public reads were trimmed at Q25 with fastp and aligned with MiXCR, with productive beta chains retained. A single entry per CDR3 protein holds the most common genes and DNA from its merged rows. TCRdb's processing, not the authors' own work, is the source of the V and J calls. A total of 120,000 or so distinct CDR3 sequences appear in this sample, roughly an eighth of them only once. The top ten hold 2.5% to 3.5% of the sample. Points on this clonotype: The specificity of this receptor is unknown. This may be a read error: a much more frequent sequence differs by one nucleotide. No conserved phenylalanine or tryptophan is present at the end of the CDR3, so a read error is the likely explanation.

The germline V and J ends show losses of 2 bases and 5 bases respectively, and no gene match explains 4 bases of the junction. The CDR3 extends over 14 residues, inclusive of both ends. This entry keeps only the CDR3 DNA: 42 bases, framed from base 1. This chain joins TRBV12-3 or TRBV12-4 to TRBJ2-7; 9 middle bases align to TRBD1. The receptor was isolated from a female donor with ankylosing spondylitis or in good health (not recorded which). The sequenced sample consisted of blood, either unsorted or a sorted T cell fraction (not recorded which). The CDR3 reads CASSLWDRDHEQYL. The DNA is as follows: TGTGCCAGCAGTTTATGGGACAGGGATCACGAGCAGTACCTC.